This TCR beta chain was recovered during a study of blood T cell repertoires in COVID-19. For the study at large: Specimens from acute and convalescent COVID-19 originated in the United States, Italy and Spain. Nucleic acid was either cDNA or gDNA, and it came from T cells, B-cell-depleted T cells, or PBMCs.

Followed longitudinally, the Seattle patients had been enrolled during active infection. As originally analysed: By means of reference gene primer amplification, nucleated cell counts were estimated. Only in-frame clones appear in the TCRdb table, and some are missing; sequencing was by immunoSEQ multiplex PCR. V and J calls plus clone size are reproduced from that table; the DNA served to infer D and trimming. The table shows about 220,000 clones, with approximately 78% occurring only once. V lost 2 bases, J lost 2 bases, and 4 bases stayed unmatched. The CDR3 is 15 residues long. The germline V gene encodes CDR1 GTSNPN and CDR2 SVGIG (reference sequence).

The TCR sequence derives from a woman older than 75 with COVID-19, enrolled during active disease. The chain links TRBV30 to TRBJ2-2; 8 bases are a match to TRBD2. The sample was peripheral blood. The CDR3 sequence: CAWSLGLGNTGELFF. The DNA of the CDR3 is TGTGCCTGGAGTTTGGGACTAGGAAACACCGGGGAGCTGTTTTTT.